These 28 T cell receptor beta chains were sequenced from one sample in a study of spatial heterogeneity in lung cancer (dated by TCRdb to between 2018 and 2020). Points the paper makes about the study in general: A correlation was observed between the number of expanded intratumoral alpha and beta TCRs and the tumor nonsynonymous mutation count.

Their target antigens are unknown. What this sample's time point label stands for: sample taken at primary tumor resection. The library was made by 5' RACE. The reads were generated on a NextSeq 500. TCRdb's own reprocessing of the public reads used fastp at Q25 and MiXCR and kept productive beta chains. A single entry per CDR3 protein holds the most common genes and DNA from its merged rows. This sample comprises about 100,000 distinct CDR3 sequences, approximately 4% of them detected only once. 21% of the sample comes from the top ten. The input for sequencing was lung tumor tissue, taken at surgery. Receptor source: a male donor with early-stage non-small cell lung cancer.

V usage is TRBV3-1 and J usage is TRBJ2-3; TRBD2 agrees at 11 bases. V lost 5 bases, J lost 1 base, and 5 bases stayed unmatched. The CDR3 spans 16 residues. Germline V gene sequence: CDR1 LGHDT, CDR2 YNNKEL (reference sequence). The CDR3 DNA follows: TGTGCCAGCAGCTCTATGACTAGCGGGGGCACAGATACGCAGTATTTT. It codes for CASSSMTSGGTDTQYF.

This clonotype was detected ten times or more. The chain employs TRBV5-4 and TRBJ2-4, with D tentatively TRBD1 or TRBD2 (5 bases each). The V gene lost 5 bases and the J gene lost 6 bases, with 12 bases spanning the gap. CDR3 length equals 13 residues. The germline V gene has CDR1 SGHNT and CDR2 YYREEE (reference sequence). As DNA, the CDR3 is TGTGCCAGCAGTGAGGGGAGAGCAAACATTCAGTACTTC. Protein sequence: CASSEGRANIQYF.

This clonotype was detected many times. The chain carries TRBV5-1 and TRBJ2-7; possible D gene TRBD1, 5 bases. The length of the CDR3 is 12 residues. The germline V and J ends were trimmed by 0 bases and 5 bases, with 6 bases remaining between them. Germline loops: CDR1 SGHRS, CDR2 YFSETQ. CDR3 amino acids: CASSLEGHEQYF. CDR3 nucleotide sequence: TGCGCCAGCAGCTTGGAGGGGCACGAGCAGTACTTC.

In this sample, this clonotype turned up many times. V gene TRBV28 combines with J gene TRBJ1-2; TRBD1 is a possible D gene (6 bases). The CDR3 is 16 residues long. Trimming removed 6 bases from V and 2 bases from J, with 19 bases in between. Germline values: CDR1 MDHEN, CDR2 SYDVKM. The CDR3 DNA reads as TGTGCCAGCAGAAGTGCCGGGGGCGACGGGAACTATGGCTACACCTTC. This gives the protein CASRSAGGDGNYGYTF.

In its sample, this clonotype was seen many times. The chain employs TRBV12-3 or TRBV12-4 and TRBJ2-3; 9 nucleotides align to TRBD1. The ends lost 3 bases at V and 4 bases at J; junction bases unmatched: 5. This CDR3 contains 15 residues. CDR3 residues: CASSFVTGGADTQYF. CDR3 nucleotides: TGTGCCAGCAGTTTCGTGACAGGGGGGGCAGATACGCAGTATTTT.

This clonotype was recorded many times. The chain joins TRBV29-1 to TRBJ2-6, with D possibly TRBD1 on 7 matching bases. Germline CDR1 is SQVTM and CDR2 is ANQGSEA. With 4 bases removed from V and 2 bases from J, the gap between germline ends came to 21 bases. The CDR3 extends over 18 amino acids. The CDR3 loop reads CSVASRRQGGTGANVLTF. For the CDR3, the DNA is TGCAGCGTTGCGTCGAGGCGACAGGGAGGAACTGGGGCCAACGTCCTGACTTTC.

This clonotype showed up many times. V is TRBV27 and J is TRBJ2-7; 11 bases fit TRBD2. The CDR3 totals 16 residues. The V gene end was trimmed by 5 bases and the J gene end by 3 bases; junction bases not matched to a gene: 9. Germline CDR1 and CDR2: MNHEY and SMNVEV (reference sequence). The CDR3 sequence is CASSVRLAGNLYEQYF. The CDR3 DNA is TGTGCCAGCAGTGTCCGACTAGCGGGGAATCTCTACGAGCAGTACTTC.

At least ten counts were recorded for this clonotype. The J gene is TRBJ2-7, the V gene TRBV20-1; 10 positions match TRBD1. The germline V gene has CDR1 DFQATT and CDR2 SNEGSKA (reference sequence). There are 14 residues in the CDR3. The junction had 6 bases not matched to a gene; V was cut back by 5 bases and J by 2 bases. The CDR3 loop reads CSAHTGQGTYEQYF. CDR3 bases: TGCAGTGCTCATACGGGACAGGGGACCTACGAGCAGTACTTC.

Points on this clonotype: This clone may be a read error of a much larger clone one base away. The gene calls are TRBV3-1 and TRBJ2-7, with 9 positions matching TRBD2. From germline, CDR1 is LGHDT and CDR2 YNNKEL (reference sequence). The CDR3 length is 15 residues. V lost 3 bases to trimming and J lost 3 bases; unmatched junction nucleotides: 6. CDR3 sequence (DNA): TGTGCCAGCAGCCATGGGGGACTAGCCCACTACGAGCAGTACTTC. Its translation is CASSHGGLAHYEQYF.

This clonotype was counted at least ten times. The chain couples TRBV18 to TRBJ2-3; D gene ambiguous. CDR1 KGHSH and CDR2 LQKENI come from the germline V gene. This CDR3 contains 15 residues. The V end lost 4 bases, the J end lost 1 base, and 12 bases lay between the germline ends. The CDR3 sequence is CASSRRPERTDTQYF. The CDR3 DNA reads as TGTGCCAGCTCACGACGGCCGGAGCGCACAGATACGCAGTATTTT.

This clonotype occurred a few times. CDR3 residues: CASSTTTGFEAEAFF. The CDR3 DNA reads TGTGCCAGCAGTACCACGACAGGGTTTGAAGCTGAAGCTTTCTTT. V is TRBV28 and J is TRBJ1-1; 7 bases line up with TRBD1. Germline V gene data show CDR1 as MDHEN and CDR2 as SYDVKM. Unmatched junction bases numbered 12, after V lost 5 bases and J lost 6 bases. CDR3 size: 15 residues.

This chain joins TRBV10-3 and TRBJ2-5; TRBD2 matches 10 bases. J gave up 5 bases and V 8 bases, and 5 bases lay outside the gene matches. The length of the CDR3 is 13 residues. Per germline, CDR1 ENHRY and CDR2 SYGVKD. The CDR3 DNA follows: TGTGCCATCTCTAGCGGGAGCATGGAGACCCAGTACTTC. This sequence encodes CAISSGSMETQYF.

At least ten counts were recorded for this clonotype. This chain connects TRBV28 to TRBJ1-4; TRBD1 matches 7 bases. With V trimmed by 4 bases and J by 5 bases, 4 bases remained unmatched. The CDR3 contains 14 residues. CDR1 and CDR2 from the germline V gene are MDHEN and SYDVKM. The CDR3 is CASSSRDRNEKLFF. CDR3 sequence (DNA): TGTGCCAGCAGTTCCCGGGACAGAAATGAAAAACTGTTTTTT. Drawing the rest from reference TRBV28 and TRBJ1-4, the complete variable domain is DVKVTQSSRYLVKRTGEKVFLECVQDMDHENMFWYRQDPGLGLRLIYFSYDVKMKEKGDIPEGYSVSREKKERFSLILESASTNQTSMYLCASSSRDRNEKLFFGSGTQLSVL.

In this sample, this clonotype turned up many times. The CDR3 coding sequence is TGCGCCAGCAGCCTGACTAGCGTCCAAGAGACCCAGTACTTC. Translating gives CASSLTSVQETQYF. This chain uses TRBV5-1 with TRBJ2-5, with 8 positions matching TRBD2. This CDR3 is 14 amino acids long. V was clipped by 4 bases and J by 1 base; unmatched bases: 3. Per the germline V gene, CDR1 is SGHRS and CDR2 is YFSETQ.

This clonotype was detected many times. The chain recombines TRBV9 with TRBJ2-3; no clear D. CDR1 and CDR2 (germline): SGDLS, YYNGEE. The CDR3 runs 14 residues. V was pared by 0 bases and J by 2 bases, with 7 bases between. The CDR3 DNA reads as TGTGCCAGCAGCGTAGGCTTCTTCACAGATACGCAGTATTTT. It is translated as CASSVGFFTDTQYF.

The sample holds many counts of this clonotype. The CDR3, as DNA: TGCAGTGCAAGCAGCGCGGACCAGAACACTGAAGCTTTCTTT. This codes for CSASSADQNTEAFF. J is TRBJ1-1 and V is TRBV20-1; D gene uncertain. The CDR3 length is 14 residues. Germline CDR1 DFQATT, CDR2 SNEGSKA (reference sequence). V was shortened by 6 bases and J by 1 base, with 15 bases between the two germline ends.

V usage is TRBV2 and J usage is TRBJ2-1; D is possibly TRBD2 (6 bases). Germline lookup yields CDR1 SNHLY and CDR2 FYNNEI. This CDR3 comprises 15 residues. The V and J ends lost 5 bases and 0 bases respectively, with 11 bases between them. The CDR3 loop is CASSSAEGSYNEQFF. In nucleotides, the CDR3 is TGTGCCAGCAGTTCAGCGGAGGGCTCCTACAATGAGCAGTTCTTC. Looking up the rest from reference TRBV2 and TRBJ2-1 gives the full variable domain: EPEVTQTPSHQVTQMGQEVILRCVPISNHLYFYWYRQILGQKVEFLVSFYNNEISEKSEIFDDQFSVERPDGSNFTLKIRSTKLEDSAMYFCASSSAEGSYNEQFFGPGTRLTVL.

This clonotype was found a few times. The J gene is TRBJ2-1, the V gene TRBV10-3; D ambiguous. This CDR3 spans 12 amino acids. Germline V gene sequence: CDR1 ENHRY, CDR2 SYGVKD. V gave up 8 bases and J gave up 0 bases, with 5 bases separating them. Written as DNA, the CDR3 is TGTGCCATCCGAAGCTCCTACAATGAGCAGTTCTTC. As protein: CAIRSSYNEQFF.

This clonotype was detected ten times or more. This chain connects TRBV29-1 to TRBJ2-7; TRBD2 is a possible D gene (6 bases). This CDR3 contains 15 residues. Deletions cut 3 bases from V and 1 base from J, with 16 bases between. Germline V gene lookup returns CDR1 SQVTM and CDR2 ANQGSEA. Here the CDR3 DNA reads TGCAGCGTTGATGGGGGGTCTGGTACGTCCTACGAGCAGTACTTC. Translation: CSVDGGSGTSYEQYF.

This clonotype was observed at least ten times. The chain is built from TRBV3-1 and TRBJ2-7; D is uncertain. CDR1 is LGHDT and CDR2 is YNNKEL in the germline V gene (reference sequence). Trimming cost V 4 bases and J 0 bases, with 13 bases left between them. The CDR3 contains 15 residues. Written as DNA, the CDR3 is TGTGCCAGCAGCCCACAGCTTTCGCCCTCCTACGAGCAGTACTTC. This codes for CASSPQLSPSYEQYF.

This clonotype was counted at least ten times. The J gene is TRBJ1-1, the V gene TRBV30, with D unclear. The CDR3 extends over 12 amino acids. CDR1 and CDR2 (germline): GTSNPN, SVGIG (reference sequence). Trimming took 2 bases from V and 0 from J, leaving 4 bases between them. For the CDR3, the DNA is TGTGCCTGGAGTCGGATGAACACTGAAGCTTTCTTT. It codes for CAWSRMNTEAFF.

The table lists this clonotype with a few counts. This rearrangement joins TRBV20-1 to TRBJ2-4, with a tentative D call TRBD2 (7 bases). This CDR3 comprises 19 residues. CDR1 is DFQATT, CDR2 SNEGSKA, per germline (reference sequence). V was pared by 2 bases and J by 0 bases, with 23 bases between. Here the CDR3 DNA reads TGCAGTGCTAGACATCGACTGGGGGCGGGAGCCCTAGCCAAAAACATTCAGTACTTC. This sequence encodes CSARHRLGAGALAKNIQYF.

Written as DNA, the CDR3 is TGTGCCAGCAGCTTACTCGGGACTACGACAGATACGCAGTATTTT. Its translation: CASSLLGTTTDTQYF. This chain connects TRBV11-2 to TRBJ2-3; the match to TRBD2 covers 7 bases. The CDR3 loop spans 15 amino acids. Germline values: CDR1 SGHAT, CDR2 FQNNGV. Trimming cost V 2 bases and J 3 bases; bases outside gene matches: 5.

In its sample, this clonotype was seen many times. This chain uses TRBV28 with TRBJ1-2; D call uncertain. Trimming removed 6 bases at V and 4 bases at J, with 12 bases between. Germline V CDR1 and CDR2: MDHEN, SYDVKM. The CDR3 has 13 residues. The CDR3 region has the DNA TGTGCCAGCAGCATGGGAGGCAGCTATGGCTACACCTTC. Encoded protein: CASSMGGSYGYTF.

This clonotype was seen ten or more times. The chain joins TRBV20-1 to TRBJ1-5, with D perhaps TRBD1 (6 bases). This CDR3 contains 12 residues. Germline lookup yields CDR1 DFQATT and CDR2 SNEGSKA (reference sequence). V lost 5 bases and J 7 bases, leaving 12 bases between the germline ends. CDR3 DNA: TGCAGTGCTGCAGGGGCGGAACAGCCCCAGCATTTT. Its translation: CSAAGAEQPQHF.

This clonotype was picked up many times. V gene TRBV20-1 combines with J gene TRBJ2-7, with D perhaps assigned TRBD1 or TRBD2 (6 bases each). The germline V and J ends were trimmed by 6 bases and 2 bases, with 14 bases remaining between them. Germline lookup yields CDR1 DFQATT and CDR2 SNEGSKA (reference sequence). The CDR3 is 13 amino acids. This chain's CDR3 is CSATGGGTYEQYF. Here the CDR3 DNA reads TGCAGTGCCACCGGGGGCGGGACCTACGAGCAGTACTTC.

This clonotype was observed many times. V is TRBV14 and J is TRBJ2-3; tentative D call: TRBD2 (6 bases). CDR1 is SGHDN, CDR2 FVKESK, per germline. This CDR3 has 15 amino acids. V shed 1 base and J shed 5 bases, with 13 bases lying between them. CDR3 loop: CASSQAGGGRDTQYF. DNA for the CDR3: TGTGCCAGCAGCCAAGCCGGGGGAGGAAGAGATACGCAGTATTTT.

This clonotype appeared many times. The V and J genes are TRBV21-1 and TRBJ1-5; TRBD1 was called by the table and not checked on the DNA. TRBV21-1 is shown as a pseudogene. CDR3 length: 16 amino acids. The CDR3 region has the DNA TGTGCCAGCAGCAAATTTAGTCAGGGATGCAATCAGCCCCAGCATTTT. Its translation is CASSKFSQGCNQPQHF.